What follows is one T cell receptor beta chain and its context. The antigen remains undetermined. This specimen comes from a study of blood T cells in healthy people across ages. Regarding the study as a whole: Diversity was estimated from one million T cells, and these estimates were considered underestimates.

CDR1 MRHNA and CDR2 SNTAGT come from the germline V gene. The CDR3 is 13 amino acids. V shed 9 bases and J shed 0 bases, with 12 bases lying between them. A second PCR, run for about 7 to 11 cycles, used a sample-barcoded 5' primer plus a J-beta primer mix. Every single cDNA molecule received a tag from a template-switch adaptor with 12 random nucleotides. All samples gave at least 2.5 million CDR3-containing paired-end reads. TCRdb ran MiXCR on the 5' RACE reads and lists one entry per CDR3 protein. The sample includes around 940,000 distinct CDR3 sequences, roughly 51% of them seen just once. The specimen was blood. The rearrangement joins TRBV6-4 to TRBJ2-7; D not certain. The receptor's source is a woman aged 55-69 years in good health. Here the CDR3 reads CASISPSSYEQYF. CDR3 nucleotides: TGTGCCAGTATCTCCCCTAGCTCCTACGAGCAGTACTTC.